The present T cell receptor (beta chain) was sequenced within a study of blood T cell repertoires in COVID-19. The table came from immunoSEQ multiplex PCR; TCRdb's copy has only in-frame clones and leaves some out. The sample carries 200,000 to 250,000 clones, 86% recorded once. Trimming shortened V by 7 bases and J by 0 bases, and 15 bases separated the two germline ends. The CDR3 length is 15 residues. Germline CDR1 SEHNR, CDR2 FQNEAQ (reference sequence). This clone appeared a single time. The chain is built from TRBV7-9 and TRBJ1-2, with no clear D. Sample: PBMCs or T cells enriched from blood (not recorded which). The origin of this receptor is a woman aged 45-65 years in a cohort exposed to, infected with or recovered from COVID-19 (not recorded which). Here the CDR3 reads CASNNRQTSNYGYTF. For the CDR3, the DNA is TGTGCCAGCAACAATAGGCAGACATCTAACTATGGCTACACCTTC.